This TCR beta chain was captured in a study of shared clonotypes between healthy human individuals. For the study at large: With ages of 18 to 49, the donors were a couple of women and three men.

Broader study findings: Generally, estimated richness proved larger in naive subsets than it did in memory subsets. The generation probabilities recorded for non-shared clonotypes fell below those of clonotypes shared by all four donors.

Sequencing used immunoSEQ multiplex PCR; TCRdb keeps in-frame clones, though not all of them. The sample holds approximately 2,000,000 clones; about nine tenths are singletons and the top ten take 0.37%. Splitting of CD4+ cells produced CD45RA+ naive and CD45RA-negative memory subsets. Germline V lookup: CDR1 SGDLS, CDR2 YYNGEE. The CDR3 contains 15 residues. J lost 2 bases, V lost 4 bases, and 8 bases had no gene match. Note on this clone: The antigen is undetermined.

The sequence was obtained from a young man in good health. Some clones in this sample may be carry-over from other donors' samples. What was sequenced was naive CD4+ T cells from PBMCs. Subset meaning: CD45RA+ positively selected. This chain connects TRBV9 to TRBJ2-5; the match to TRBD1 covers 7 bases. In DNA, the CDR3 is TGTGCCAGCAGCTATACGCCGGGACAGCAAGAGACCCAGTACTTC. Its translation: CASSYTPGQQETQYF.